These T cell receptor beta chains were read from a single sample in a study of cytomegalovirus exposure and HLA in healthy donors. Libraries were prepared by immunoSEQ multiplex PCR; TCRdb keeps only in-frame clonotypes and omits some of them. The profile shows under 200,000 clones, roughly 80% of them singletons. Material for sequencing was PBMCs. These receptors all stem from a girl aged 5-17 years in good health and CMV-seropositive. CDR3s include the opening cysteine and the closing phenylalanine or tryptophan. The D gene is left open where the match is weak. Clone size appears in some rows only: once, few, many, or a class for an expanded clone.

J gene	clone size	V gene	CDR3 length	D gene	CDR3 protein	CDR3 DNA
TRBJ1-5	once	TRBV6-1	14	NA	CASSEGGANQPQHF	TGTGCCAGCAGTGAAGGTGGGGCCAATCAGCCCCAGCATTTT
TRBJ1-4	once	TRBV4-1	16	NA	CASSQSPSGDSSKLFF	TGCGCCAGCAGCCAGTCACCCAGTGGGGACTCTTCAAAACTGTTTTTT
TRBJ1-2	NA	TRBV10-3	14	TRBD1	CAISARGSFYGYTF	TGTGCCATCAGCGCCAGGGGGAGCTTCTATGGCTACACCTTC
TRBJ1-2	NA	TRBV7-9	12	TRBD1	CSSSAGQGDYTF	TGTTCCAGCAGCGCCGGACAGGGTGACTACACCTTC
TRBJ2-1	NA	TRBV11-2	14	TRBD2	CASSLEGTSAEQFF	TGTGCCAGCAGCCTAGAGGGAACTAGCGCTGAGCAGTTCTTC
TRBJ2-6	once	TRBV19	15	TRBD1	CASSRTGNGANVLTF	TGTGCCAGTAGCCGGACAGGGAACGGGGCCAACGTCCTGACTTTC
TRBJ2-4	once	TRBV28	16	TRBD2	CASSRPQGLAGGIQYF	TGTGCCAGCAGTCGACCCCAGGGACTAGCGGGGGGCATTCAGTACTTC
TRBJ1-4	NA	TRBV23-1	13	NA	CASRPDSAEKLFF	TGCGCCAGCAGACCCGACAGTGCTGAAAAACTGTTTTTT
TRBJ1-3	NA	TRBV7-9	14	TRBD1	CASSSGQGRHTIYF	TGTGCCAGCAGCTCCGGACAGGGTAGGCACACCATATATTTT
TRBJ1-2	NA	TRBV5-1	14	TRBD1	CASTGQGANYGYTF	TGCGCCAGCACCGGACAGGGGGCAAACTATGGCTACACCTTC
TRBJ2-5	NA	TRBV29-1	14	TRBD1	CSVEGRGLKETQYF	TGCAGCGTTGAGGGCAGGGGGTTAAAAGAGACCCAGTACTTC
TRBJ1-1	NA	TRBV6-1	15	TRBD1	CASTVGQPLNTEAFF	TGTGCCAGCACTGTGGGACAGCCCCTGAACACTGAAGCTTTCTTT
TRBJ1-4	NA	TRBV9	14	NA	CASSGATTNEKLFF	TGTGCCAGCAGCGGGGCCACAACTAATGAAAAACTGTTTTTT
TRBJ2-5	NA	TRBV2	15	TRBD2	CASSEISGRGETQYF	TGTGCCAGCAGTGAAATTAGCGGGAGGGGGGAGACCCAGTACTTC
TRBJ2-1	NA	TRBV11-2	17	TRBD2	CASSLHLTSGRIGEQFF	TGTGCCAGCAGCTTACACCTGACTAGCGGGAGGATCGGTGAGCAGTTCTTC
TRBJ2-2	NA	TRBV18	16	TRBD2	CASSQNSGRAAGELFF	TGTGCCAGCTCACAAAATAGCGGGAGGGCCGCCGGGGAGCTGTTTTTT
TRBJ2-7	NA	TRBV6-6	15	TRBD2	CASSYSAGGPYEQYF	TGTGCCAGCAGTTACTCAGCGGGAGGGCCCTACGAGCAGTACTTC
TRBJ2-1	NA	TRBV6-1	16	TRBD2	CASSESSGSSYNEQFF	TGTGCCAGCAGTGAATCGAGCGGGAGCTCCTACAATGAGCAGTTCTTC
TRBJ1-5	NA	TRBV4-2	19	TRBD1	CASSQALVSGQGSNQPQHF	TGTGCCAGCAGCCAAGCCCTCGTATCCGGACAGGGCAGCAATCAGCCCCAGCATTTT
TRBJ2-1	once	TRBV28	15	TRBD2	CASRLAGTSIHEQFF	TGTGCCAGCAGGCTTGCCGGGACTAGCATCCATGAGCAGTTCTTC
TRBJ2-7	once	TRBV5-4	17	TRBD2	CASSTRTSSRNTYEQYF	TGTGCCAGCTCGACTAGGACTAGCTCCAGGAACACGTACGAGCAGTACTTC
TRBJ1-2	NA	TRBV6-1	13	NA	CASSEARSVGYTF	TGTGCCAGCAGTGAAGCGCGAAGTGTTGGCTACACCTTC
TRBJ1-1	NA	TRBV27	14	NA	CASSLNGMNTEAFF	TGTGCCAGCAGTTTAAACGGTATGAACACTGAAGCTTTCTTT